This T cell receptor (beta chain) was obtained from a study of regulatory T cells in long-lasting Graves disease. Stated time point: persistent/refractory GD, antithyroid drugs over 5 years with positive TRAb. PBMC-derived RNA was used for the TCR library. TCR beta libraries were built with iRepertoire HTBI primers and Arm-PCR of CDR3 regions. From the multiplex PCR reads, TCRdb called clonotypes with MiXCR, one entry per CDR3 protein. The top ten clones hold around 13% of a sample with roughly 490,000 distinct CDR3 sequences, about 20% of them seen once. This TCR was sampled from a female donor with Graves disease. Sample: peripheral blood mononuclear cells (PBMCs), taken when the disease was refractory, from a patient treated with antithyroid drugs.

The CDR3 protein is CSALLISGQVYTF. As DNA, the CDR3 is TGCAGCGCTCTATTAATCTCCGGACAGGTCTACACCTTC. The rearrangement uses TRBV29-1 and TRBJ1-2; 7 bases are a match to TRBD1. This CDR3 has 13 amino acids. V dropped 7 bases and J dropped 10; count of bases not matched to a gene: 15. Germline CDR1 reads SQVTM; CDR2 reads ANQGSEA.